The sequence of this TCR beta chain was determined in a study of T cells in Graves' hyperthyroidism and ophthalmopathy. Germline values: CDR1 LNHDA, CDR2 SQIVND (reference sequence). This CDR3 spans 14 amino acids. RNA transcripts were the template for amplifying TCR beta CDR3 regions. The study used the HTBI primer set for a first-round RT-PCR of the TCR CDR3. One entry per CDR3 protein results from TCRdb running MiXCR on the multiplex PCR reads. The data contain roughly 700,000 distinct CDR3 sequences, under 45% of them singletons. This chain uses TRBV19 with TRBJ1-2; weak D call: TRBD1 (6 bases). The sample consisted of blood. The source is a woman between 40 and 55 years old with Graves' hyperthyroidism. CDR3 loop: CARDRGAGNYGYTF. In DNA form, the CDR3 reads TGTGCTAGAGATCGGGGGGCAGGGAACTATGGCTACACCTTC.